The 22 T cell receptor beta chains below come from one sample, sequenced in a study of blood T cell repertoires in COVID-19. The table came from immunoSEQ multiplex PCR; TCRdb's copy has only in-frame clones and leaves some out. The top ten hold approximately 15% of the sample, which has some 110,000 clones, approximately 82% seen once. Sample: peripheral blood. The receptors derive from a woman of 80 years or more with acute or convalescent COVID-19.

This chain uses TRBV11-2 with TRBJ1-3, with no clear D. From germline, CDR1 is SGHAT and CDR2 FQNNGV. The CDR3 contains 13 residues. Trimming cost V 6 bases and J 4 bases, with 10 bases left between them. As DNA, the CDR3 is TGTGCCAGCAGTTACCCCCGGGGAAACACCATATATTTT. Its protein is CASSYPRGNTIYF. The variable domain in full, completed from reference TRBV11-2 and TRBJ1-3, reads EAGVAQSPRYKIIEKRQSVAFWCNPISGHATLYWYQQILGQGPKLLIQFQNNGVVDDSQLPKDRFSAERLKGVDSTLKIQPAKLEDSAVYLCASSYPRGNTIYFGEGSWLTVV.

V is TRBV23-1 and J is TRBJ2-2; TRBD1 might be the D (5 bases). TRBV23-1 is an ORF; its function is uncertain. The ends were cut back, 0 bases at V and 1 base at J, with 6 bases in the middle. The CDR3 runs 15 residues. CDR3 loop: CASSQSGVNTGELFF. CDR3 in DNA: TGCGCCAGCAGTCAATCAGGGGTGAACACCGGGGAGCTGTTTTTT.

The chain combines TRBV7-9 with TRBJ1-4; D ambiguous. From germline, CDR1 is SEHNR and CDR2 FQNEAQ (reference sequence). The germline V and J ends were trimmed by 5 bases and 8 bases, with 9 bases remaining between them. The CDR3 runs 12 residues. CDR3 residues: CASSLTPEKLFF. CDR3 nucleotides: TGTGCCAGCAGCCTCACACCGGAAAAACTGTTTTTT.

The chain links TRBV24-1 to TRBJ2-2, with 8 nucleotides matching TRBD1. CDR1 KGHDR and CDR2 SFDVKD come from the germline V gene. Germline trimming cut 6 bases from V and 1 base from J; bases unmatched to any gene: 6. The length of the CDR3 is 16 residues. CDR3 sequence: CATSIDRGQNTGELFF. The CDR3 bases are TGTGCCACCAGTATCGACAGGGGACAGAACACCGGGGAGCTGTTTTTT.

CDR3 sequence: CSASLRNYQETQYF. The CDR3, as DNA: TGCAGTGCTAGTTTGAGGAATTACCAAGAGACCCAGTACTTC. The chain carries TRBV20-1 and TRBJ2-5, with unresolved D. The V end was cut by 3 bases, the J end by 0 bases, with 11 bases between. The CDR3 runs 14 residues. Looked up from germline, CDR1 is DFQATT and CDR2 is SNEGSKA (reference sequence).

The V call is TRBV18, the J call TRBJ2-2; 7 bases fit TRBD1. CDR3 size: 13 residues. The germline V gene has CDR1 KGHSH and CDR2 LQKENI. With V trimmed by 8 bases and J by 6 bases, 6 bases remained unmatched. DNA of the CDR3: TGTGCCAGCATGACAGGGCAGGCCGGGGAGCTGTTTTTT. Translated: CASMTGQAGELFF.

V gene TRBV27 combines with J gene TRBJ1-3; a possible D gene is TRBD1 (5 bases). Germline values: CDR1 MNHEY, CDR2 SMNVEV (reference sequence). Between the trimmed V and J ends, which lost 2 bases and 0 bases, there was a span of 14 bases. The CDR3 is made up of 17 amino acids. CDR3 amino acids: CASSLGGGSLSGNTIYF. The CDR3 DNA reads TGTGCCAGCAGTTTAGGGGGGGGTTCACTCTCTGGAAACACCATATATTTT.

This chain connects TRBV19 to TRBJ1-6, with 10 bases lining up with TRBD1. This CDR3 contains 15 residues. The V and J ends lost 10 bases and 10 bases, in that order; junction bases with no gene match: 13. Germline V gene lookup returns CDR1 LNHDA and CDR2 SQIVND (reference sequence). The CDR3, as DNA: TGTGCCACCACCTCTACGGGGACAGGGGTCTCACCCCTCCACTTT. It yields the protein CATTSTGTGVSPLHF.

This chain joins TRBV28 and TRBJ1-4, with D tentatively TRBD1 (6 bases). The CDR3 extends over 13 amino acids. Trimming took 10 bases from V and 8 from J, leaving 17 bases between them. Germline-derived CDR1 and CDR2 are MDHEN and SYDVKM. The CDR3 region is CATSWTAGEKLFF. In nucleotides, the CDR3 is TGTGCCACCTCTTGGACAGCAGGGGAAAAACTGTTTTTT.

The chain uses TRBV5-8 and TRBJ2-7; 10 bases are a match to TRBD2. Trimming took 6 bases from V and 6 from J; bases not matched to a gene: 3. The CDR3 runs to 12 residues. Germline V lookup: CDR1 SGHTS, CDR2 YDEGEE. The CDR3 loop reads CASNRLAGEQYV. In DNA, the CDR3 is TGTGCCAGCAACCGACTAGCGGGCGAGCAGTACGTC.

The rearrangement joins TRBV2 to TRBJ2-3; D is ambiguous. V was clipped by 7 bases and J by 0 bases, with 8 bases between them. The CDR3 spans 13 residues. Germline CDR1 SNHLY, CDR2 FYNNEI. The CDR3 is CASNSPSTDTQYF. CDR3 in DNA: TGTGCCAGCAACTCGCCTAGCACAGATACGCAGTATTTT.

The rearrangement links TRBV5-1 to TRBJ2-7; the D is unclear. Deletions cut 0 bases from V and 3 bases from J, with 7 bases between. CDR1 and CDR2 (germline): SGHRS, YFSETQ. The CDR3 length is 13 residues. CDR3 coding DNA: TGCGCCAGCAGCTTGGACAATTTCTACGAGCAGTACTTC. Residues: CASSLDNFYEQYF. The full variable domain, rest sourced from reference TRBV5-1 and TRBJ2-7, is KAGVTQTPRYLIKTRGQQVTLSCSPISGHRSVSWYQQTPGQGLQFLFEYFSETQRNKGNFPGRFSGRQFSNSRSEMNVSTLELGDSALYLCASSLDNFYEQYFGPGTRLTVT.

The V gene is TRBV5-1, the J gene TRBJ2-3; D is perhaps TRBD1 (5 bases). CDR1 SGHRS and CDR2 YFSETQ come from the germline V gene. This CDR3 is 16 amino acids long. The ends were cut back, 0 bases at V and 2 bases at J, with 13 bases in the middle. The CDR3 spells CASSLGREVDTDTQYF. CDR3 coding DNA: TGCGCCAGCAGCTTGGGCAGGGAAGTGGACACAGATACGCAGTATTTT. Drawing the rest from reference TRBV5-1 and TRBJ2-3, the complete variable domain is KAGVTQTPRYLIKTRGQQVTLSCSPISGHRSVSWYQQTPGQGLQFLFEYFSETQRNKGNFPGRFSGRQFSNSRSEMNVSTLELGDSALYLCASSLGREVDTDTQYFGPGTRLTVL.

This chain uses TRBV5-1 with TRBJ2-7, with no clear D. V was shortened by 1 base and J by 1 base, with 9 bases between the two germline ends. Germline CDR1 reads SGHRS; CDR2 reads YFSETQ. The CDR3 has 14 residues. The CDR3 is CASSLSRDSYEQYF. The CDR3 nucleotides read TGCGCCAGCAGCTTGTCCCGCGATTCCTACGAGCAGTACTTC.

The CDR3 sequence: CASSSDRVLRKLFF. CDR3 DNA: TGTGCCAGCAGCTCGGACAGGGTGTTAAGAAAACTGTTTTTT. The rearrangement uses TRBV6-5 and TRBJ1-4; TRBD1 matches at 8 bases. The CDR3 is 14 amino acids. Germline V CDR1 and CDR2: MNHEY, SVGAGI. V gave up 6 bases and J gave up 10 bases; unmatched junction bases: 10.

The genes are TRBV6-5 and TRBJ1-4; D unresolved. V lost 7 bases and J lost 6, with 6 bases in between. The CDR3 is 11 residues long. Germline V gene data show CDR1 as MNHEY and CDR2 as SVGAGI. The CDR3 DNA follows: TGTGCCAGCACCCCGGATGAAAAACTGTTTTTT. Its translation: CASTPDEKLFF.

This chain links TRBV9 with TRBJ2-2, with D uncertain. This CDR3 region has 15 residues. The germline V gene encodes CDR1 SGDLS and CDR2 YYNGEE. Trimming pared 1 base from V and 8 bases from J, leaving 15 bases between. The CDR3 region is CASSVSSTGVGELFF. DNA for the CDR3: TGTGCCAGCAGCGTATCTTCTACTGGTGTGGGGGAGCTGTTTTTT.

In nucleotides, the CDR3 is TGTGCCAGCAGTAGTCCCGGGACTAGCGGGAGGGCCGCAGGGACCCAGTACTTC. Translating it yields CASSSPGTSGRAAGTQYF. The V and J genes are TRBV6-2 or TRBV6-3 and TRBJ2-5, with 16 bases identical to TRBD2. CDR1 and CDR2 from the germline V gene are MNHEY and SVGEGT. V lost 5 bases and J lost 7; bases outside the gene matches: 13. The CDR3 is made up of 18 amino acids.

The gene calls are TRBV3-1 (or the pseudogene TRBV3-2) and TRBJ2-7, with 9 bases that match TRBD1. Germline assignment: CDR1 LGHDT and CDR2 YNNKEL (reference sequence). J was trimmed by 4 bases and V by 4 bases; bases with no gene match: 5. This CDR3 has 14 amino acids. CDR3 nucleotide sequence: TGTGCCAGCAGCCGAGGGACAGGGAAGTACGAGCAGTACTTC. It specifies CASSRGTGKYEQYF.

J is TRBJ2-3 and V is TRBV19, with 7 positions matching TRBD2. The V segment lost 1 base and the J segment 0 bases; nucleotides outside the gene matches: 4. This CDR3 spans 16 amino acids. From germline, CDR1 is LNHDA and CDR2 SQIVND (reference sequence). CDR3 amino acids: CASSIVTGLSTDTQYF. In DNA, the CDR3 is TGTGCCAGTAGTATAGTTACGGGACTAAGCACAGATACGCAGTATTTT.

This clone has a handful of counts. The chain joins TRBV5-1 to TRBJ2-2; no clear D. This CDR3 comprises 14 residues. Trimming took off 0 bases at V and 5 bases at J, with 8 bases between the two ends. The germline CDR1 and CDR2 sequences are SGHRS and YFSETQ. CDR3 nucleotides: TGCGCCAGCAGCTTGGGGGCAGGAACCGGGGAGCTGTTTTTT. Protein: CASSLGAGTGELFF.

With regard to this clone: At one boundary the junction diverges from the germline segment, which might be a read error. V is TRBV11-1 and J is TRBJ2-5; TRBD2 matches at 11 bases. The CDR3 covers 16 residues. The germline CDR1 and CDR2 sequences are SGHAT and FQDESV (reference sequence). CDR3 amino acids: CASSLAELAGVETQYF. CDR3 bases: TGTGCCAGCAGCCTAGCTGAACTAGCGGGAGTAGAGACCCAGTACTTC.